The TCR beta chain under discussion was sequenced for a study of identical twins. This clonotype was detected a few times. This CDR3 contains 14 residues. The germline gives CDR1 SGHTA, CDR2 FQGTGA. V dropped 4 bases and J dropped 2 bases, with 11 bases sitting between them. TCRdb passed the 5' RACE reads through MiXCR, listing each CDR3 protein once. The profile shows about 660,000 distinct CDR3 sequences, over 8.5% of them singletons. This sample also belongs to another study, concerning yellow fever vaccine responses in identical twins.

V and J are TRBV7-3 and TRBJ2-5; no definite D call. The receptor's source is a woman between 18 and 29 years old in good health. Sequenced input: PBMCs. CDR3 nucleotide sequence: TGTGCCAGCAGCTCCCCCCAGAGACAAGAGACCCAGTACTTC. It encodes CASSSPQRQETQYF.